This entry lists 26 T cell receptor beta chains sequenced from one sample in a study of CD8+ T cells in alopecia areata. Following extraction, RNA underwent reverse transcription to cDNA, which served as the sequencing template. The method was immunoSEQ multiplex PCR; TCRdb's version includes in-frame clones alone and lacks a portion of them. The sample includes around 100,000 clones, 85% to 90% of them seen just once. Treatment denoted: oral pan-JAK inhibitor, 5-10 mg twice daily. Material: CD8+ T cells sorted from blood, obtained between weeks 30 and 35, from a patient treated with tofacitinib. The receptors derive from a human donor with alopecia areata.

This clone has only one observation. The CDR3 nucleotides read TGTGCCAGCAGTGAAGCGCGAGGAGGGACAGATACAATCTACGAGCAGTACTTC. Its translation: CASSEARGGTDTIYEQYF. The chain uses TRBV6-1 and TRBJ2-7, with D tentatively TRBD1 (7 bases). The CDR3 sequence is 18 residues long. V was clipped by 0 bases and J by 3 bases, with 21 bases between them. The germline gives CDR1 MNHNS, CDR2 SASEGT.

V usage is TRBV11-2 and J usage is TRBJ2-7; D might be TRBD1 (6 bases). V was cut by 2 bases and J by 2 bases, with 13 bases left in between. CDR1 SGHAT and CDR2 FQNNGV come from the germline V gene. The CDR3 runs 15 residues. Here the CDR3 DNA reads TGTGCCAGCAGCTTAAGGACAGATGTTACCTACGAGCAGTACTTC. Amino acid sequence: CASSLRTDVTYEQYF. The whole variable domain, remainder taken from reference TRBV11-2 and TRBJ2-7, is EAGVAQSPRYKIIEKRQSVAFWCNPISGHATLYWYQQILGQGPKLLIQFQNNGVVDDSQLPKDRFSAERLKGVDSTLKIQPAKLEDSAVYLCASSLRTDVTYEQYFGPGTRLTVT.

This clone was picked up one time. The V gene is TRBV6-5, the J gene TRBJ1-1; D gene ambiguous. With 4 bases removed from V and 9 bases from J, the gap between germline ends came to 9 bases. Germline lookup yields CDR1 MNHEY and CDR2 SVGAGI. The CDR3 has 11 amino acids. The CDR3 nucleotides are TGTGCCAGCAGTTTGGACTTCCAAGCTTTCTTT. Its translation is CASSLDFQAFF.

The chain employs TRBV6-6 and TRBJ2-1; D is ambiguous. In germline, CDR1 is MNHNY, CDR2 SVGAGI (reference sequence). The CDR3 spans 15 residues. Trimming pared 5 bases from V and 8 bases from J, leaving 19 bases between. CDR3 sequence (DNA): TGTGCCAGCAGTGCGTTCGGCCGCCCTGGGGATGAGCAGTTCTTC. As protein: CASSAFGRPGDEQFF.

The CDR3 region is CASSTGLAGTGDEQFF. The CDR3 nucleotides read TGTGCCAGTAGTACGGGACTAGCGGGGACCGGAGATGAGCAGTTCTTC. The rearrangement joins TRBV19 to TRBJ2-1, with 13 bases matching TRBD2. The germline CDR1 and CDR2 sequences are LNHDA and SQIVND (reference sequence). The CDR3 has 16 residues. J lost 8 bases, V lost 4 bases, and 8 bases had no gene match.

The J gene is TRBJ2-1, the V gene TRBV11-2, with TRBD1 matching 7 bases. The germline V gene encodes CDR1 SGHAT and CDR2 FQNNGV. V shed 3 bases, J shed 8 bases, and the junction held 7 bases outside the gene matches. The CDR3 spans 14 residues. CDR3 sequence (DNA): TGTGCCAGCAGCTTCAGACAGGGAATGGATGAGCAGTTCTTC. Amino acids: CASSFRQGMDEQFF.

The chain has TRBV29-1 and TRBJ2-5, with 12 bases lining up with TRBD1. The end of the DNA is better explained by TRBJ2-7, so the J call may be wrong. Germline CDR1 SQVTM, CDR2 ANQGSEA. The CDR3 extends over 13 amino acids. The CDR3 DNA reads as TGCAGCGCCTTGGGACAGGGGGCTTACGAGCAGTACTTC. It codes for CSALGQGAYEQYF.

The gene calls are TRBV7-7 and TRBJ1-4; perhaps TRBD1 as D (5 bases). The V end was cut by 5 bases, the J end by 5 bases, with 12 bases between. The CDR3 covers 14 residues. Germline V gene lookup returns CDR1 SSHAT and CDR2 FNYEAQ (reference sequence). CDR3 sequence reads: CASSPGHQNEKLFF. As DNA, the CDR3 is TGTGCCAGCAGCCCCGGACACCAGAATGAAAAACTGTTTTTT. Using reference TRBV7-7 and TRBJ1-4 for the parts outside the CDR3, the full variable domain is GAGVSQSPRYKVTKRGQDVTLRCDPISSHATLYWYQQALGQGPEFLTYFNYEAQPDKSGLPSDRFSAERPEGSISTLTIQRTEQRDSAMYRCASSPGHQNEKLFFGSGTQLSVL.

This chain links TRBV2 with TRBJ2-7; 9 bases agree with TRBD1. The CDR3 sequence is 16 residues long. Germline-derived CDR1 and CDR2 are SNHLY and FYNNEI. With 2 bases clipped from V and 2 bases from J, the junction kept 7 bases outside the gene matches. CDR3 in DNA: TGTGCCAGCAGTGAATTGTATGGGACAGGGCCCTACGAGCAGTACTTC. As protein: CASSELYGTGPYEQYF. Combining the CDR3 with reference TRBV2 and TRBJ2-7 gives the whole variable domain EPEVTQTPSHQVTQMGQEVILRCVPISNHLYFYWYRQILGQKVEFLVSFYNNEISEKSEIFDDQFSVERPDGSNFTLKIRSTKLEDSAMYFCASSELYGTGPYEQYFGPGTRLTVT.

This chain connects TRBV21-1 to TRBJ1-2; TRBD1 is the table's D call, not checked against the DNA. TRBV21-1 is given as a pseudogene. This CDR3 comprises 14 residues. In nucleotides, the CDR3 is TGTGCCAGCACTTCCTGCAGATTTAACTATGGCTACACCTTC. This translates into CASTSCRFNYGYTF.

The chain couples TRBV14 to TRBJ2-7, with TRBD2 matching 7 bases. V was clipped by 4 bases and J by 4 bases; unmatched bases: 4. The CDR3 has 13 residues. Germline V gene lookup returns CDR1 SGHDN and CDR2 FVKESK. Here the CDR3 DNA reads TGTGCCAGCAGCCTCTGGGGGGGGTACGAGCAGTACTTC. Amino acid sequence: CASSLWGGYEQYF.

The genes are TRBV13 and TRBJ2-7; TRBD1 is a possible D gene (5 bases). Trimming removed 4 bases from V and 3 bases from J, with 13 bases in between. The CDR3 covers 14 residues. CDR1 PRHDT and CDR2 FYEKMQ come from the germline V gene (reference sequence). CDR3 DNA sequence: TGTGCCAGCAGCTCTCGACAGAGACTCTACGAGCAGTACTTC. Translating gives CASSSRQRLYEQYF.

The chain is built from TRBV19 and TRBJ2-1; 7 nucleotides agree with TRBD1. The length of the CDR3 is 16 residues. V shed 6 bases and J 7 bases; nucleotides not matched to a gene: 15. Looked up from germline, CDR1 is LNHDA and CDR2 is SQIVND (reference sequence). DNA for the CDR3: TGTGCCAGTAGCACCCCAGGGCAGGGGGAGATAAATGAGCAGTTCTTC. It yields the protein CASSTPGQGEINEQFF.

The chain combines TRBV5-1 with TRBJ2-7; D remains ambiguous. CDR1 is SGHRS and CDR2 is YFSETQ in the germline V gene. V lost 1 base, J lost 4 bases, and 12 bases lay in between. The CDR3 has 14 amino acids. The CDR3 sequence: CASSLYGVEYEQYF. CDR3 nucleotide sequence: TGCGCCAGCAGCTTGTATGGGGTGGAGTACGAGCAGTACTTC.

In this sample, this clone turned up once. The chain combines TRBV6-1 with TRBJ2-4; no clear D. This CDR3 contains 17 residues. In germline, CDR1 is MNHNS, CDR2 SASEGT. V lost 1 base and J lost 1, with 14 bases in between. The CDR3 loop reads CASSEEEGIYAKNIQYF. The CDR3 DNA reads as TGTGCCAGCAGTGAAGAGGAAGGGATTTATGCCAAAAACATTCAGTACTTC.

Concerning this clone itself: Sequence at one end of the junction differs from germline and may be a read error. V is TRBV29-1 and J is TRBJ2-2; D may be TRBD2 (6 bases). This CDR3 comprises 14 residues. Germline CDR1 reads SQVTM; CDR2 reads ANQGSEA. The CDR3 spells CSVEAKGFTGGLFF. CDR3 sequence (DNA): TGCAGCGTTGAAGCGAAAGGGTTCACCGGGGGGCTGTTTTTT.

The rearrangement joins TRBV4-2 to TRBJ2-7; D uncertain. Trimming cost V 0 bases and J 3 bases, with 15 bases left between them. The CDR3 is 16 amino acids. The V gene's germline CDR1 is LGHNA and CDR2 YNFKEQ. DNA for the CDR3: TGTGCCAGCAGCCAAGATCTCTCTAGTAGAGGCTACGAGCAGTACTTC. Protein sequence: CASSQDLSSRGYEQYF.

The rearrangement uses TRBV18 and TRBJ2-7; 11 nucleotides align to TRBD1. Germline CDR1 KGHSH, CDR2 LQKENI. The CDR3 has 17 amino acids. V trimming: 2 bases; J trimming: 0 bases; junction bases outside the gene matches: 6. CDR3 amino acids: CASSPAPGQGVSYEQYF. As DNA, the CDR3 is TGTGCCAGCTCACCAGCGCCGGGACAGGGGGTCTCCTACGAGCAGTACTTC.

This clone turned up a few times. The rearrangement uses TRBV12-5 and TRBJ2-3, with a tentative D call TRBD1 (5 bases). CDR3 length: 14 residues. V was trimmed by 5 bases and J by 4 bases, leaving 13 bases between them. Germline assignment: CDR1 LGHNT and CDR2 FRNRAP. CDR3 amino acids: CASGPGWGPDTQYF. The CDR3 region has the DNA TGTGCTAGTGGTCCTGGGTGGGGCCCAGATACGCAGTATTTT.

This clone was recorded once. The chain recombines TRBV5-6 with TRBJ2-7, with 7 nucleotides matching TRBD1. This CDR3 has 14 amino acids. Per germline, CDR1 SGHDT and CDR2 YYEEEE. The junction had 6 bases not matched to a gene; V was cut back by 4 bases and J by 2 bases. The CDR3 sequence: CASSRGTAPYEQYF. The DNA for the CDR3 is TGTGCCAGCAGCCGAGGGACAGCGCCCTACGAGCAGTACTTC.

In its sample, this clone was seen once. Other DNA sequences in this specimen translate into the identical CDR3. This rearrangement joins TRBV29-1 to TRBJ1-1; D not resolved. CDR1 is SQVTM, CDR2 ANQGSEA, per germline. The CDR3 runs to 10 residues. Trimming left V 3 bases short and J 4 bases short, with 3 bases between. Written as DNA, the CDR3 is TGCAGCGTTGAGGGCACTGAAGCTTTCTTT. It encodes CSVEGTEAFF.

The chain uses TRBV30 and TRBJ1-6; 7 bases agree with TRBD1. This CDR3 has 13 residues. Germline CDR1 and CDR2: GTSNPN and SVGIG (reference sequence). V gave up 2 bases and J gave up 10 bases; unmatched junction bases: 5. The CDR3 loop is CAWSRQGGSPLHF. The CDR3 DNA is TGTGCCTGGAGTCGGCAGGGGGGGTCACCCCTCCACTTT.

The CDR3 sequence: CASSQGDTSYEQYF. DNA of the CDR3: TGCGCCAGCAGCCAAGGGGACACCTCCTACGAGCAGTACTTC. This chain connects TRBV4-1 to TRBJ2-7; D is possibly TRBD1 (6 bases). The V gene lost 1 base and the J gene lost 0 bases, with 7 bases spanning the gap. The CDR3 is 14 residues long. Germline assignment: CDR1 MGHRA and CDR2 YSYEKL.

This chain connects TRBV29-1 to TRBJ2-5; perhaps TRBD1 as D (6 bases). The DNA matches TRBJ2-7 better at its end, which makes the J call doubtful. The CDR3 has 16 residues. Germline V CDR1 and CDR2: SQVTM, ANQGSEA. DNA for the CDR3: TGCAGCGTTGAGGCTCCGGGACAACATTCGTCCTACGAGCAGTACTTC. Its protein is CSVEAPGQHSSYEQYF.

The CDR3 coding sequence is TGCAGCGCGGGACTAGCGGGAGAAACTGGGGCCAACGTCCTGACTTTC. It codes for CSAGLAGETGANVLTF. This chain joins TRBV29-1 and TRBJ2-6; TRBD2 matches 14 bases. This CDR3 comprises 16 residues. The J segment lost 2 bases and the V segment lost 7 bases, leaving 4 bases of the junction unmatched. Germline assignment: CDR1 SQVTM and CDR2 ANQGSEA.

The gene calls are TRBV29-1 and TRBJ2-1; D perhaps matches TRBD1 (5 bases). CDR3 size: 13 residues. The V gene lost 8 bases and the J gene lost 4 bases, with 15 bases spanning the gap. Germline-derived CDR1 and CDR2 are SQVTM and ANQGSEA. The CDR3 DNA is TGCAGCATCAGGGCCCCAAATTACAATGAGCAGTTCTTC. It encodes CSIRAPNYNEQFF.